The 29 T cell receptor beta chains given below trace back to one sample, sequenced in a study of long-term antiretroviral therapy in people with HIV. Sequencing used immunoSEQ v3.0 at survey level. Data came from immunoSEQ multiplex PCR; TCRdb stores just in-frame clones and leaves some out. The table lists approximately 16,000 clones, 78% of them singletons. This material consisted of unsorted PBMCs, taken about 3.2 years after starting antiretroviral therapy. The source is a woman aged 40 to 55 with HIV.

The rearrangement links TRBV29-1 to TRBJ2-3, with TRBD2 identical over 7 bases. The CDR3 is 14 amino acids. V gave up 4 bases and J gave up 1 base; unmatched junction bases: 5. The germline CDR1 and CDR2 sequences are SQVTM and ANQGSEA. CDR3 sequence reads: CSVGLTSGTDTQYF. DNA for the CDR3: TGCAGCGTTGGTTTAACTAGCGGCACAGATACGCAGTATTTT.

The chain carries TRBV10-2 and TRBJ2-1, with 10 bases that match TRBD2. J gave up 6 bases and V 4 bases, and 15 bases lay outside the gene matches. The V gene's germline CDR1 is WSHSY and CDR2 SAAADI. The CDR3 covers 18 residues. CDR3: CASSVDSPLAGAANEQFF. In nucleotides, the CDR3 is TGCGCCAGCAGTGTAGATTCCCCCCTAGCGGGGGCGGCCAATGAGCAGTTCTTC.

The chain carries TRBV18 and TRBJ1-2, with D possibly being TRBD1 (6 bases). The V gene lost 4 bases and the J gene lost 4 bases, with 13 bases spanning the gap. The CDR3 spans 14 residues. Germline CDR1 and CDR2: KGHSH and LQKENI. DNA of the CDR3: TGTGCCAGCTCACGGGACAACTCTTTCTATGGCTACACCTTC. It translates to CASSRDNSFYGYTF.

The chain joins TRBV11-2 to TRBJ2-3; the D is unclear. The germline CDR1 and CDR2 sequences are SGHAT and FQNNGV. The CDR3 contains 15 residues. With 3 bases removed from V and 2 bases from J, the gap between germline ends came to 12 bases. The CDR3 reads CASSLQAAATDTQYF. CDR3 nucleotide sequence: TGTGCCAGCAGCTTGCAGGCGGCTGCCACAGATACGCAGTATTTT. Drawing the rest from reference TRBV11-2 and TRBJ2-3, the complete variable domain is EAGVAQSPRYKIIEKRQSVAFWCNPISGHATLYWYQQILGQGPKLLIQFQNNGVVDDSQLPKDRFSAERLKGVDSTLKIQPAKLEDSAVYLCASSLQAAATDTQYFGPGTRLTVL.

This chain connects TRBV5-1 to TRBJ2-2, with TRBD1 matching 7 bases. V lost 4 bases and J lost 6; bases outside the gene matches: 6. The CDR3 contains 14 residues. Per germline, CDR1 SGHRS and CDR2 YFSETQ. The CDR3 is CASSEQGTAGELFF. As DNA, the CDR3 is TGCGCCAGCAGCGAACAGGGGACGGCCGGGGAGCTGTTTTTT.

This sequence joins TRBV7-9 and TRBJ1-3; D remains unclear. Germline-derived CDR1 and CDR2 are SEHNR and FQNEAQ (reference sequence). The CDR3 length is 14 residues. V was pared by 1 base and J by 1 base, with 5 bases between. The CDR3 bases are TGTGCCAGCAGCTTAGAGGAGTCTGGAAACACCATATATTTT. This sequence encodes CASSLEESGNTIYF.

V gene TRBV9 combines with J gene TRBJ1-1; tentative D call: TRBD1 (6 bases). The CDR3 runs to 14 residues. Germline lookup yields CDR1 SGDLS and CDR2 YYNGEE. The V and J ends lost 0 bases and 4 bases respectively, with 10 bases between them. CDR3: CASSVGGGGTEAFF. DNA for the CDR3: TGTGCCAGCAGCGTAGGAGGGGGAGGCACTGAAGCTTTCTTT.

This chain connects TRBV14 to TRBJ1-1, with D unclear. CDR1 and CDR2 (germline): SGHDN, FVKESK. Deletions cut 4 bases from V and 4 bases from J, with 13 bases between. CDR3 size: 14 residues. This CDR3 reads CASSPAGEGTEAFF. The CDR3 bases are TGTGCCAGCAGCCCAGCGGGAGAGGGCACTGAAGCTTTCTTT.

The V gene is TRBV7-9, the J gene TRBJ2-5; D might be TRBD2 (6 bases). V was clipped by 2 bases and J by 4 bases, with 8 bases between them. CDR3 length: 13 amino acids. Germline V gives CDR1 SEHNR, CDR2 FQNEAQ (reference sequence). CDR3 sequence: CASSLRGTETQYF. The CDR3 bases are TGTGCCAGCAGCTTACGGGGGACAGAGACCCAGTACTTC.

The chain recombines TRBV10-3 with TRBJ2-2, with D perhaps matching TRBD1 (6 bases). V was cut by 3 bases and J by 11 bases, with 22 bases left in between. The CDR3 runs to 16 residues. Germline values: CDR1 ENHRY, CDR2 SYGVKD. The CDR3 DNA sequence: TGTGCCATCAGTGAATTGGTCGGGGAACAGGGTGGAGAGCTGTTTTTT. Translation gives CAISELVGEQGGELFF.

The gene calls are TRBV29-1 and TRBJ2-7; 12 bases agree with TRBD1. Germline lookup yields CDR1 SQVTM and CDR2 ANQGSEA. This CDR3 region has 15 residues. V shed 6 bases and J 2 bases; nucleotides not matched to a gene: 8. In nucleotides, the CDR3 is TGCAGCGTCCGGGGGGGACAGGGGGCTACCTACGAGCAGTACTTC. This codes for CSVRGGQGATYEQYF.

V usage is TRBV18 and J usage is TRBJ2-1; D ambiguous. There are 13 residues in the CDR3. Germline V gene sequence: CDR1 KGHSH, CDR2 LQKENI. The V and J ends lost 2 bases and 0 bases respectively, with 2 bases between them. The CDR3 bases are TGTGCCAGCTCACCAGCCTCCTACAATGAGCAGTTCTTC. Protein product: CASSPASYNEQFF. Filled out from reference TRBV18 and TRBJ2-1, the complete variable domain reads NAGVMQNPRHLVRRRGQEARLRCSPMKGHSHVYWYRQLPEEGLKFMVYLQKENIIDESGMPKERFSAEFPKEGPSILRIQQVVRGDSAAYFCASSPASYNEQFFGPGTRLTVL.

The V gene is TRBV6-5, the J gene TRBJ1-6; 9 nucleotides match TRBD1. The V and J ends lost 5 bases and 11 bases, in that order; junction bases with no gene match: 7. This CDR3 has 14 amino acids. Germline CDR1 reads MNHEY; CDR2 reads SVGAGI. The CDR3: CASSPGQGGTPLHF. The CDR3 nucleotides read TGTGCCAGCAGTCCGGGACAGGGTGGAACACCCCTCCACTTT.

V gene TRBV5-1 combines with J gene TRBJ1-1; TRBD1 aligns across 7 bases. The length of the CDR3 is 15 residues. Unmatched junction bases numbered 6, after V lost 0 bases and J lost 4 bases. Germline lookup yields CDR1 SGHRS and CDR2 YFSETQ. In DNA, the CDR3 is TGCGCCAGCAGCTTGGCGACGACAGGGAGCACTGAAGCTTTCTTT. The encoded protein is CASSLATTGSTEAFF.

This chain joins TRBV30 and TRBJ1-1, with TRBD1 as a possible D gene (5 bases). The germline V and J ends were trimmed by 5 bases and 1 base, with 11 bases remaining between them. The germline gives CDR1 GTSNPN, CDR2 SVGIG (reference sequence). This CDR3 contains 13 residues. For the CDR3, the DNA is TGTGCCTGGGCCATCCAGGGGAACACTGAAGCTTTCTTT. Translating it yields CAWAIQGNTEAFF.

The rearrangement joins TRBV18 to TRBJ2-2, with D perhaps matching TRBD1 (6 bases). Trimming removed 9 bases at V and 0 bases at J, with 14 bases between. Per germline, CDR1 KGHSH and CDR2 LQKENI. This CDR3 has 15 residues. The CDR3 loop reads CASRKGDTNTGELFF. The CDR3 DNA follows: TGTGCCAGTCGAAAAGGGGACACGAACACCGGGGAGCTGTTTTTT. The full variable domain, in which reference TRBV18 and TRBJ2-2 provide the parts outside the CDR3, is NAGVMQNPRHLVRRRGQEARLRCSPMKGHSHVYWYRQLPEEGLKFMVYLQKENIIDESGMPKERFSAEFPKEGPSILRIQQVVRGDSAAYFCASRKGDTNTGELFFGEGSRLTVL.

The CDR3 coding sequence is TGTGCCAGCACCAAATCGGACCCCTCTGGAAACACCATATATTTT. Its protein is CASTKSDPSGNTIYF. This chain joins TRBV7-9 and TRBJ1-3; D remains ambiguous. The germline CDR1 and CDR2 sequences are SEHNR and FQNEAQ (reference sequence). The length of the CDR3 is 15 residues. V lost 7 bases to trimming and J lost 0 bases, with 13 bases between them.

The sample holds a few counts of this clone. The chain joins TRBV5-1 to TRBJ1-1, with D unclear. The CDR3 runs to 15 residues. The germline gives CDR1 SGHRS, CDR2 YFSETQ. Trimming left V 4 bases short and J 1 base short, with 14 bases between. This chain's CDR3 is CASSSRPSENTEAFF. CDR3 in DNA: TGCGCCAGCAGCAGCAGGCCATCGGAGAACACTGAAGCTTTCTTT.

The V call is TRBV10-3, the J call TRBJ2-7, with 8 bases matching TRBD2. The germline V gene encodes CDR1 ENHRY and CDR2 SYGVKD. CDR3 length: 14 residues. V gave up 5 bases and J gave up 2 bases; unmatched junction bases: 5. DNA of the CDR3: TGTGCCATCAGTCCCGGCGGGGGGCCCTACGAGCAGTACTTC. It codes for CAISPGGGPYEQYF.

This sequence joins TRBV7-6 and TRBJ1-6; D is ambiguous. Germline V gives CDR1 SGHVS, CDR2 FNYEAQ. The CDR3 sequence is 14 residues long. V lost 1 base, J lost 7 bases, and 8 bases lay in between. The CDR3 loop reads CASSLGAGNSPLHF. The CDR3 DNA is TGTGCCAGCAGCTTAGGGGCAGGAAATTCACCCCTCCACTTT.

V gene TRBV5-1 combines with J gene TRBJ1-1; D is ambiguous. CDR1 is SGHRS, CDR2 YFSETQ, per germline. V dropped 0 bases and J dropped 2 bases, with 5 bases sitting between them. CDR3 length: 13 residues. The CDR3 loop reads CASSLAHNTEAFF. The CDR3 coding sequence is TGCGCCAGCAGCTTGGCCCATAACACTGAAGCTTTCTTT.

The V and J genes are TRBV19 and TRBJ1-1; D unresolved. Per germline, CDR1 LNHDA and CDR2 SQIVND (reference sequence). The CDR3 runs 15 residues. Trimming pared 6 bases from V and 1 base from J, leaving 15 bases between. CDR3 sequence reads: CASSAGRAQNTEAFF. CDR3 sequence (DNA): TGTGCCAGTAGCGCTGGGAGGGCCCAGAACACTGAAGCTTTCTTT. Supplemented by reference TRBV19 and TRBJ1-1, the full variable domain reads DGGITQSPKYLFRKEGQNVTLSCEQNLNHDAMYWYRQDPGQGLRLIYYSQIVNDFQKGDIAEGYSVSREKKESFPLTVTSAQKNPTAFYLCASSAGRAQNTEAFFGQGTRLTVV.

Here the CDR3 reads CASSESQGAGEQFF. In DNA form, the CDR3 reads TGCGCCAGCAGTGAGTCGCAGGGGGCAGGGGAGCAGTTCTTC. This chain connects TRBV10-1 to TRBJ2-1, with 8 bases fitting TRBD1. CDR1 is WNHNN, CDR2 SYGVQD, per germline (reference sequence). After removal of 0 bases from V and 10 bases from J, the junction contained 5 bases not matched to a gene. The CDR3 has 14 residues.

The chain employs TRBV5-4 and TRBJ2-7; D gene unclear. With 0 bases removed from V and 5 bases from J, the gap between germline ends came to 9 bases. Germline values: CDR1 SGHNT, CDR2 YYREEE (reference sequence). The CDR3 spans 13 residues. The CDR3 reads CASSLVGRNEQYF. Here the CDR3 DNA reads TGTGCCAGCAGCTTGGTCGGTAGGAACGAGCAGTACTTC.

The V and J genes are TRBV25-1 and TRBJ1-4; D ambiguous. Germline CDR1 reads MGHDK; CDR2 reads SYGVNS. The CDR3 extends over 11 amino acids. V lost 10 bases and J 8 bases, leaving 11 bases between the germline ends. CDR3 region: CATEGWEKLFF. CDR3 sequence (DNA): TGTGCCACCGAGGGTTGGGAAAAACTGTTTTTT.

This clone occurred a few times. The chain couples TRBV9 to TRBJ2-6; tentatively, D is TRBD1 (5 bases). The CDR3 spans 15 residues. Trimming pared 2 bases from V and 3 bases from J, leaving 9 bases between. Germline-derived CDR1 and CDR2 are SGDLS and YYNGEE. The CDR3 nucleotides are TGTGCCAGCAGCGTCCTCAGGGTTGGGGCCAACGTCCTGACTTTC. Translated, it gives CASSVLRVGANVLTF.

This chain joins TRBV10-1 and TRBJ2-4; weak D call: TRBD1 (5 bases). Per germline, CDR1 WNHNN and CDR2 SYGVQD (reference sequence). CDR3 size: 20 residues. The V end lost 4 bases, the J end lost 0 bases, and 25 bases lay between the germline ends. CDR3 region: CASSVEGRARSWVAKNIQYF. CDR3 DNA sequence: TGCGCCAGCAGTGTCGAAGGCAGGGCAAGGAGTTGGGTAGCCAAAAACATTCAGTACTTC.

This clone showed up just a few times. This rearrangement joins TRBV9 to TRBJ2-3; maybe TRBD2 (6 bases). Trimming shortened V by 1 base and J by 6 bases, and 15 bases separated the two germline ends. The CDR3 covers 15 residues. CDR1 SGDLS and CDR2 YYNGEE come from the germline V gene. The CDR3: CASSVNGLAFDTQYF. The CDR3 DNA sequence: TGTGCCAGCAGCGTAAATGGGCTAGCGTTTGATACGCAGTATTTT.

The V gene is TRBV9, the J gene TRBJ2-2; 8 bases align to TRBD2. Germline V gene sequence: CDR1 SGDLS, CDR2 YYNGEE. J lost 5 bases, V lost 7 bases, and 4 bases had no gene match. This CDR3 region has 13 residues. CDR3 nucleotides: TGTGCCAGCTCACGGGGGGGAACCGGGGAGCTGTTTTTT. It translates to CASSRGGTGELFF.